This TCR beta chain emerged from a study of blood T cell repertoires in COVID-19. The wider study: Samples of COVID-19 (acute and convalescent) were obtained from the United States, Italy and Spain.

The table came from immunoSEQ multiplex PCR; TCRdb's copy has only in-frame clones and leaves some out. Of around 330,000 clones detected, about 85% appear once; the ten largest clones hold around 2%. CDR1 is LGHDT, CDR2 YNNKEL, per germline (reference sequence). V was cut by 1 base and J by 7 bases, with 19 bases left in between. There are 16 residues in the CDR3. This clone has more than one count but fewer than ten. Material for sequencing was PBMCs or T cells enriched from blood (not recorded which). This receptor was obtained from a woman in her 30s who had been exposed to COVID-19. This rearrangement joins TRBV3-1 (or the pseudogene TRBV3-2) to TRBJ1-2; D perhaps matches TRBD1 (5 bases). CDR3 nucleotide sequence: TGTGCCAGCAGCCAAGCTAGTGGGGCGCGGGATGGTGGCTACACCTTC. Its translation: CASSQASGARDGGYTF.